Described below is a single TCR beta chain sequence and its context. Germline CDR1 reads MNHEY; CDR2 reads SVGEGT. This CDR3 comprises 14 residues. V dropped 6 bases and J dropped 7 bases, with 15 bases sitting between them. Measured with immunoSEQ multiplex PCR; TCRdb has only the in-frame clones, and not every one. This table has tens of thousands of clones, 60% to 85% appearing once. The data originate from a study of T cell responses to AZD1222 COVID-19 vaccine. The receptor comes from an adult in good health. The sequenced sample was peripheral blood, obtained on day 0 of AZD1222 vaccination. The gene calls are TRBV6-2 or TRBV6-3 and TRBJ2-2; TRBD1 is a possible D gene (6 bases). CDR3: CASSKAGVIGELFF. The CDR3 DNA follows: TGTGCCAGCAGCAAGGCAGGGGTTATCGGGGAGCTGTTTTTT.